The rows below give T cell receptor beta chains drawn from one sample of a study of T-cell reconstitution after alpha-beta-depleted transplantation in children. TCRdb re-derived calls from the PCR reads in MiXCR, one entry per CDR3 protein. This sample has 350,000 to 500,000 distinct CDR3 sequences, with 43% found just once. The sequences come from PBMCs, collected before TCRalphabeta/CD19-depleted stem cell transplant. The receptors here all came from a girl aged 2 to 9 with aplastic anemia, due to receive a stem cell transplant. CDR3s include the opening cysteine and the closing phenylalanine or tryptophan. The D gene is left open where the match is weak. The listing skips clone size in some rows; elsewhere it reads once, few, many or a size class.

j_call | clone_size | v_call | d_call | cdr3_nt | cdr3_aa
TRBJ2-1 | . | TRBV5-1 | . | TGCGCCAGCAGCTTGGTAGGCAGGGATGAGCAGTTCTTC | CASSLVGRDEQFF
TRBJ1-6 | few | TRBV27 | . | TGTGCCAGCAGTTTTCTGGGAGTATTT | CASSFLGVF
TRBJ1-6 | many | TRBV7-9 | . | TGTGCCAGCAGCTTACGGGACGGGCGAAATTCACCCCTCCACTTT | CASSLRDGRNSPLHF
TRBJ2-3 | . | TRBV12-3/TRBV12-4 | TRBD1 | TGTGCCAGCAGTCCCCAGGACAGGGAGCCCGATACGCAGTATTTT | CASSPQDREPDTQYF
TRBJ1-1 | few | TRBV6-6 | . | TGTGCCAGCCGAGGGGCGGAGAACACTGAAGCTTTCTTT | CASRGAENTEAFF
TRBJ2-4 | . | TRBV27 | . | TGTGCCAGCTTTGAACGGGACAAAAACATTCAGTACTTC | CASFERDKNIQYF
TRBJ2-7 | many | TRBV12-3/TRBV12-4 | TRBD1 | TGTGCCAGCACGAGAGGTTCGGGACAGGGTGGCTACGAGCAGTACTTC | CASTRGSGQGGYEQYF
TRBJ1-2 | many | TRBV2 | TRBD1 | TGTGCCAGCAGTGACGGACAGGGGTATGGCTACACCTTC | CASSDGQGYGYTF
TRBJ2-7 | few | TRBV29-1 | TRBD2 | TGCAGCGTTGTGGGACTAGCGGGAGAGACATACGAGCAGTACTTC | CSVVGLAGETYEQYF
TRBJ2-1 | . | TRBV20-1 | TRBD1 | TGCAGTGCTACCGGGACAGGGTCACTCCGAGGTGAGCAGTTCTTC | CSATGTGSLRGEQFF
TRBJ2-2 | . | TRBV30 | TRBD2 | TGTGCCTGGAGACCAGGACTAGCGGGAGGGCCAAACGGGGAGCTGTTTTTT | CAWRPGLAGGPNGELFF
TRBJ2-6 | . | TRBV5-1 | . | TGCGCCAGCAGCAGGGGAAATGGGGCCAACGTCCTGACTTTC | CASSRGNGANVLTF
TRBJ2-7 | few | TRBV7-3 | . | TGTGCCAGCAGCATTCGGAGGGGCCAGAATTACGAGCAGTACTTC | CASSIRRGQNYEQYF
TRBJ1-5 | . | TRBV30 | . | TGTGCCTGGAGTGTATCGTCTCTTCAGCCCCAGCATTTT | CAWSVSSLQPQHF
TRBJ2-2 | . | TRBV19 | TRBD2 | TGTGCCAGCCAACTCGGTTTGGGACTAGCGGGAGGAGCGAACACCGGGGAGCTGTTTTTT | CASQLGLGLAGGANTGELFF
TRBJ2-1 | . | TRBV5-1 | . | TGCGCCAGCAGCGCTTCTTGGGAGGAGTACAATGAGCAGTTCTTC | CASSASWEEYNEQFF
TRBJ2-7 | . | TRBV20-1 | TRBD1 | TGCAGTGCTAGGAGTTCCGGACAGGTCTCCTACGAGCAGTACTTC | CSARSSGQVSYEQYF
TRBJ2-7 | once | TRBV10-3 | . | TGTGCCACCGCGACAGGTGAGACCTACGAGCAGTACTTC | CATATGETYEQYF
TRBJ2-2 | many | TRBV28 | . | TGTGCCAGCAGTTTATTGGGCCGGGACACCGGGGAGCTGTTTTTT | CASSLLGRDTGELFF
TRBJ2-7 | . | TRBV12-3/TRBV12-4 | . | TGTGCCAGCAGTTCCGGGGGACGCGGTCTTTCCGAGCAGTACTTC | CASSSGGRGLSEQYF
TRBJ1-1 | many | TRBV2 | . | TGTGCCAGCAGCCAGGACTACACTGAAGCTTTCTTT | CASSQDYTEAFF
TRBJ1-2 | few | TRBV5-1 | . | TGCGCCAGCAGCGCCACGGGCCAGGTGAATGGCTACCCCTTC | CASSATGQVNGYPF
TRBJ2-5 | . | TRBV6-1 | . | TGTGCCAGCACCGAGGGTGGGTTAAGGGAGACCCAGTACTTC | CASTEGGLRETQYF
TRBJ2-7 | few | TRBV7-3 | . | TGTGCCGGGTGGGTCTACGAGCAGTACTTC | CAGWVYEQYF
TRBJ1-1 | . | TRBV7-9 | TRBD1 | TGTGCCAGCAGCAACGGGGGACAGGGGGAGAACACTGAAGCTTTCTTT | CASSNGGQGENTEAFF
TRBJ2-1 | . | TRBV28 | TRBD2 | TGTGCCAGCAGTACTCCGGGACTAGTGTACGGTGAGCAGTTCTTC | CASSTPGLVYGEQFF
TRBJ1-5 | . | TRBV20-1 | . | TGCAGTGCTACGGACCGGGGAGGGTTTGGCAATCAGCCCCAGCATTTT | CSATDRGGFGNQPQHF
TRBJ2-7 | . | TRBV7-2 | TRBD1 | TGTGCCAGCAGCTTAGAGAGGACAGGGTCGAGCGAGCAGTACTTC | CASSLERTGSSEQYF
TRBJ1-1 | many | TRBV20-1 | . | TGCAGTGCGTACGGATACACTGAAGCTTTCTTT | CSAYGYTEAFF
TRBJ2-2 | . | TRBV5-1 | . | TGCGCCAGCAGCAAAGGTTGGGGTGGGAACACCGGGGAGCTGTTTTTT | CASSKGWGGNTGELFF